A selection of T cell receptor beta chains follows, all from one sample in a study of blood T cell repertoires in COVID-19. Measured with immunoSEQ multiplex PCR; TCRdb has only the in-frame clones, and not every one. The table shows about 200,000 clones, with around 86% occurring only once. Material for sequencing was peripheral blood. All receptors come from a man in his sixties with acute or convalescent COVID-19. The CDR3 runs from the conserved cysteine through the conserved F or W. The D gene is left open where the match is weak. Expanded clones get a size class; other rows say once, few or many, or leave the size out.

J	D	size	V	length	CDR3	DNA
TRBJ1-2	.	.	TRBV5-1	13	CASSFSVSYGYTF	TGCGCCAGCAGCTTTTCCGTCAGCTATGGCTACACCTTC
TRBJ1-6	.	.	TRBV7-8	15	CASSPAEGENSPLHF	TGTGCCAGCAGCCCAGCAGAGGGGGAGAATTCACCCCTCCACTTT
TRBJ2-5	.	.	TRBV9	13	CASSKLYQETQYF	TGTGCCAGCAGCAAACTATATCAAGAGACCCAGTACTTC
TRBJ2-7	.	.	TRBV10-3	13	CAISALIAYEQYF	TGTGCCATCAGTGCTCTGATAGCCTACGAGCAGTACTTC
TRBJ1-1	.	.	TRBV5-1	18	CASSLDMGQGWKNTEAFF	TGCGCCAGCAGCTTGGATATGGGGCAGGGGTGGAAGAACACTGAAGCTTTCTTT
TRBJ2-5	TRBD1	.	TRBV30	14	CAWNRGQGQETQYF	TGTGCCTGGAACCGTGGACAGGGGCAAGAGACCCAGTACTTC
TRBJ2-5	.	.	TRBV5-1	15	CASSLGGQDQETQYF	TGCGCCAGCAGCTTGGGGGGGCAGGACCAAGAGACCCAGTACTTC
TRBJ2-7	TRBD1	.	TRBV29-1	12	CSVGQGHDEQYF	TGCAGCGTTGGACAGGGTCACGACGAGCAGTACTTC
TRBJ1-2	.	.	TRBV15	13	CATSFGTLSGYTF	TGTGCCACCAGCTTCGGGACATTGTCTGGCTACACCTTC
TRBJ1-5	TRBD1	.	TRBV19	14	CASRDRVSNQPQHF	TGTGCCAGTAGGGACAGGGTTAGCAATCAGCCCCAGCATTTT
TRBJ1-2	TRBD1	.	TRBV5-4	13	CASHDRVNYGYTF	TGTGCCAGTCATGACAGGGTCAACTATGGCTACACCTTC
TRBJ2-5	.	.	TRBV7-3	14	CASSLTGARETQYF	TGTGCCAGCAGCTTAACCGGAGCACGAGAGACCCAGTACTTC
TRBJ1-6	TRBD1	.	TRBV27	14	CAAQGAVYNSPLHF	TGTGCCGCACAGGGGGCGGTGTATAATTCACCCCTCCACTTT
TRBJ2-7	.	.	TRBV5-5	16	CASSLAPGESVNEQYF	TGTGCCAGCAGCTTGGCCCCAGGGGAGTCGGTAAACGAGCAGTACTTC
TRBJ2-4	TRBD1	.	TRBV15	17	CATSRDWTGGRGNIQYF	TGTGCCACCAGCAGAGATTGGACAGGGGGCCGGGGAAACATTCAGTACTTC
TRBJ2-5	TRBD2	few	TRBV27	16	CASSPAPSGGWETQYF	TGTGCCAGCAGTCCCGCCCCTAGCGGGGGTTGGGAGACCCAGTACTTC
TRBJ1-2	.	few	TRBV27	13	CASSKQGSYGYTF	TGTGCCAGCAGTAAACAGGGTTCCTATGGCTACACCTTC